The rows below give T cell receptor beta chains drawn from one sample of a study of cytomegalovirus exposure and HLA in healthy donors. The method was immunoSEQ multiplex PCR; TCRdb's version includes in-frame clones alone and lacks a portion of them. The table shows about 98,000 clones, with more than 85% occurring only once. The sample comprised PBMCs. These receptors all come from a man aged 18 to 30 in good health and CMV-seropositive. Each CDR3 is given with its conserved first and last residue. D genes are given only for firm matches. For some rows the clone size is stated as once, few or many, or as a class when expanded; others skip it.

j_gene | v_gene | d_gene | abundance | CDR3aa | CDR3nt
TRBJ1-4 | TRBV4-1 | NA | NA | CASSQPRGEKLFF | TGCGCCAGCAGCCAACCTAGGGGTGAAAAACTGTTTTTT
TRBJ2-3 | TRBV6-5 | NA | NA | CASSRVFVTDTQYF | TGTGCCAGCAGCAGGGTGTTTGTCACAGATACGCAGTATTTT
TRBJ1-1 | TRBV6-6 | NA | NA | CASNGEGVNTEAFF | TGTGCCAGCAATGGGGAGGGCGTGAACACTGAAGCTTTCTTT
TRBJ2-7 | TRBV5-6 | TRBD2 | NA | CASSSGTSAPYEQYF | TGTGCCAGCAGCTCCGGGACTAGCGCCCCCTACGAGCAGTACTTC
TRBJ2-1 | TRBV7-6 | TRBD2 | NA | CASSQGTSGSNEQFF | TGTGCCAGCAGCCAAGGGACTAGCGGGTCCAATGAGCAGTTCTTC
TRBJ2-5 | TRBV7-9 | TRBD1 | NA | CASRNLVPGQGRWQETQYF | TGTGCCAGCAGGAACTTAGTCCCGGGACAGGGGAGATGGCAAGAGACCCAGTACTTC
TRBJ1-6 | TRBV7-2 | TRBD1 | NA | CASSFGTGGSPLHF | TGTGCCAGCAGCTTTGGGACAGGCGGGTCACCCCTCCACTTT
TRBJ1-2 | TRBV5-6 | TRBD1 | once | CASSSYRGGYTF | TGTGCCAGCAGCTCATACAGGGGCGGCTACACCTTC
TRBJ2-2 | TRBV7-6 | NA | NA | CASSLAGSGTGELFF | TGTGCCAGCAGCTTAGCTGGGAGTGGAACCGGGGAGCTGTTTTTT
TRBJ2-1 | TRBV21-1 | NA | NA | CASSTGQVPGEQFF | TGTGCCAGCAGCACGGGACAGGTTCCGGGTGAGCAGTTCTTC
TRBJ2-7 | TRBV28 | NA | NA | CASRDTISYEQYF | TGTGCCTCCCGGGACACTATCTCCTACGAGCAGTACTTC
TRBJ2-1 | TRBV15 | TRBD1 | once | CATSKKVQGADEQFF | TGTGCCACCAGCAAAAAAGTACAGGGGGCCGATGAGCAGTTCTTC
TRBJ2-7 | TRBV5-4 | TRBD2 | NA | CASSYGLAGEQYF | TGTGCCAGCAGCTACGGACTAGCTGGGGAGCAGTACTTC
TRBJ2-1 | TRBV19 | TRBD2 | NA | CASSATRLAGGLIF | TGTGCCAGTAGTGCCACCCGGCTAGCGGGGGGCCTGATCTTC
TRBJ2-3 | TRBV7-2 | NA | NA | CASSLTRGDTDTQYF | TGTGCCAGCAGCTTAACTCGTGGAGACACAGATACGCAGTATTTT
TRBJ2-5 | TRBV5-1 | TRBD2 | NA | CASSGGALGETQYF | TGCGCCAGTAGCGGGGGGGCCTTGGGGGAGACCCAGTACTTC